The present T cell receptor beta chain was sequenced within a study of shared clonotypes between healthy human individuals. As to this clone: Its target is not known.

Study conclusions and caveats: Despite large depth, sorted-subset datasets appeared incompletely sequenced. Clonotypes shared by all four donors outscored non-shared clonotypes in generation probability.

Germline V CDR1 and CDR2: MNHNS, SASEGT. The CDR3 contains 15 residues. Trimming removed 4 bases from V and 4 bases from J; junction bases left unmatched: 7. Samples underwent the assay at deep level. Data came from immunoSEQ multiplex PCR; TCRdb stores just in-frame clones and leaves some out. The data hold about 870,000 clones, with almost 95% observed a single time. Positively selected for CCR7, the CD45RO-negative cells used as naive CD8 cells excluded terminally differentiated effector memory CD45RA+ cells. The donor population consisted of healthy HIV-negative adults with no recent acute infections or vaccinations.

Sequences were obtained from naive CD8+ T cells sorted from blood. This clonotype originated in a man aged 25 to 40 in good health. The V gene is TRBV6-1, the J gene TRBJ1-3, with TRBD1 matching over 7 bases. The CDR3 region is CASSVARGYGNTIYF. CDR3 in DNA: TGTGCCAGCAGTGTGGCCAGGGGGTACGGAAACACCATATATTTT.